This T cell receptor beta chain was observed in a study of blood T cell repertoires in COVID-19. Study-level information: Acute-phase and convalescent COVID-19 samples originated in the United States, Italy and Spain. From T cells, B-cell-depleted T cells, or PBMCs came the material, which was cDNA or gDNA.

The V segment lost 4 bases and the J segment 5 bases; nucleotides outside the gene matches: 9. This CDR3 has 16 amino acids. CDR1 is LGHDT, CDR2 YNNKEL, per germline (reference sequence). Per the original data handling: Amplification with reference gene primers provided the estimates of nucleated cell counts. The method was immunoSEQ multiplex PCR; TCRdb's version includes in-frame clones alone and lacks a portion of them. The V and J calls and clone size come from that table; D and trimming were worked out from the DNA. Of under 95,000 clones in the sample, around three quarters are singletons; the top ten hold about 25%.

V gene TRBV3-1 (or the pseudogene TRBV3-2) combines with J gene TRBJ2-3, with TRBD2 matching over 10 bases. Material for sequencing was peripheral blood. This clonotype was sampled from a man aged 55 to 69 with active or convalescent COVID-19. CDR3 protein: CASSPYSGGPLDTQYF. The CDR3 bases are TGTGCCAGCAGCCCCTATAGCGGGGGGCCCTTAGATACGCAGTATTTT.